What follows are 16 T cell receptor beta chains derived from one specimen sequenced in a study of cytomegalovirus exposure and HLA in healthy donors. This PCR relied on a set of 60 Vbeta primers and 13 Jbeta primers. Clones were read by immunoSEQ multiplex PCR, and TCRdb kept only the in-frame ones, dropping some. The top ten hold roughly 6.3% of the sample, which has 35,000 to 40,000 clones, roughly 81% seen once. Material: PBMCs. The receptor set was obtained from a man younger than 45 in good health and CMV-seronegative.

The V gene is TRBV10-3, the J gene TRBJ1-2, with a possible D match to TRBD1 (5 bases). The CDR3 contains 20 residues. Germline V gene sequence: CDR1 ENHRY, CDR2 SYGVKD. Trimming shortened V by 3 bases and J by 0 bases, and 26 bases separated the two germline ends. The CDR3, as DNA: TGTGCCATCAGTGATCCTCGCAGGTCGGGCGGGGGAGAATCTAACTATGGCTACACCTTC. Protein sequence: CAISDPRRSGGGESNYGYTF.

The chain is built from TRBV2 and TRBJ2-1, with 9 bases fitting TRBD2. The CDR3 sequence is 15 residues long. V was clipped by 3 bases and J by 8 bases; unmatched bases: 8. The V gene's germline CDR1 is SNHLY and CDR2 FYNNEI. The CDR3 DNA sequence: TGTGCCAGCAGTGAGTTGCGGGGGGGCATAGATGAGCAGTTCTTC. This codes for CASSELRGGIDEQFF.

The rearrangement joins TRBV18 to TRBJ1-1, with 7 bases that match TRBD1. Trimming cost V 3 bases and J 3 bases; bases outside gene matches: 7. This CDR3 is built from 15 residues. From germline, CDR1 is KGHSH and CDR2 LQKENI. CDR3 sequence (DNA): TGTGCCAGCTCACCTGGTAGGGGGCATGACACTGAAGCTTTCTTT. Amino acids: CASSPGRGHDTEAFF.

This sequence joins TRBV27 and TRBJ2-7; the D gene is possibly TRBD2 (5 bases). V lost 7 bases to trimming and J lost 7 bases, with 26 bases between them. CDR3 length equals 16 residues. CDR1 MNHEY and CDR2 SMNVEV come from the germline V gene (reference sequence). The CDR3 sequence: CASTGLGGGGIREQYF. The CDR3 DNA reads TGTGCCAGCACCGGGCTAGGAGGAGGAGGTATACGAGAGCAGTACTTC.

The chain combines TRBV2 with TRBJ2-7, with D tentatively TRBD1 (5 bases). CDR3 size: 12 residues. CDR1 is SNHLY, CDR2 FYNNEI, per germline. The ends were cut back, 6 bases at V and 6 bases at J, with 12 bases in the middle. The CDR3 DNA is TGTGCCAGCAGGGCAGGACATAGCGAGCAGTACTTC. Translation: CASRAGHSEQYF.

This clone was seen a handful of times. The gene calls are TRBV2 and TRBJ2-7; possible D gene TRBD1, 6 bases. The V and J ends lost 7 bases and 5 bases respectively, with 21 bases between them. The length of the CDR3 is 15 residues. CDR1 SNHLY and CDR2 FYNNEI come from the germline V gene. The DNA for the CDR3 is TGTGCCAGCACCAGAGATGGGGGACAAAACAACGAGCAGTACTTC. Translation: CASTRDGGQNNEQYF.

This chain uses TRBV29-1 with TRBJ2-3; TRBD2 might be the D (5 bases). V lost 4 bases and J lost 0, with 5 bases in between. There are 12 residues in the CDR3. Germline V lookup: CDR1 SQVTM, CDR2 ANQGSEA. CDR3: CSVGTSTDTQYF. For the CDR3, the DNA is TGCAGCGTTGGGACTAGCACAGATACGCAGTATTTT.

The V gene is TRBV27, the J gene TRBJ2-7; 10 nucleotides line up with TRBD2. Germline assignment: CDR1 MNHEY and CDR2 SMNVEV (reference sequence). The length of the CDR3 is 18 residues. The J segment lost 2 bases and the V segment lost 3 bases, leaving 13 bases of the junction unmatched. The CDR3 spells CASSFKASGGGPPYEQYF. The CDR3 DNA reads TGTGCCAGCAGTTTTAAAGCTAGCGGGGGAGGACCACCCTACGAGCAGTACTTC.

This sequence joins TRBV19 and TRBJ2-3, with 7 bases lining up with TRBD2. V lost 5 bases to trimming and J lost 0 bases; unmatched junction nucleotides: 5. The CDR3 has 15 residues. CDR1 is LNHDA, CDR2 SQIVND, per germline (reference sequence). CDR3 in amino acids: CASSPGGPSTDTQYF. CDR3 DNA: TGTGCCAGTAGTCCGGGGGGACCTAGCACAGATACGCAGTATTTT.

This clone was picked up a small number of times. The chain carries TRBV6-6 and TRBJ1-1; the D gene is possibly TRBD1 (5 bases). V gave up 5 bases and J gave up 7 bases, with 17 bases separating them. The CDR3 has 14 residues. The germline V gene encodes CDR1 MNHNY and CDR2 SVGAGI (reference sequence). The CDR3 coding sequence is TGTGCCAGCAGTGACTGGGGGGTTGAGAATGAAGCTTTCTTT. Translating it yields CASSDWGVENEAFF.

This clone turned up a few times. The genes are TRBV6-6 and TRBJ2-5; D uncertain. Trimming took 2 bases from V and 5 from J, leaving 6 bases between them. This CDR3 spans 12 amino acids. The germline V gene encodes CDR1 MNHNY and CDR2 SVGAGI (reference sequence). The CDR3 protein is CASSYPEETQYF. CDR3 coding DNA: TGTGCCAGCAGTTACCCGGAGGAGACCCAGTACTTC.

V and J are TRBV5-6 and TRBJ2-7, with no clear D. Germline CDR1 is SGHDT and CDR2 is YYEEEE. Trimming stripped 4 bases from V and 2 bases from J, with 16 bases between. CDR3 length equals 15 residues. The CDR3 DNA is TGTGCCAGCAGCGCAACACACACCGCACCCTACGAGCAGTACTTC. As protein: CASSATHTAPYEQYF.

The chain uses TRBV28 and TRBJ2-1; 8 nucleotides match TRBD2. V was pared by 7 bases and J by 6 bases, with 8 bases of the junction left unmatched. Germline V gene lookup returns CDR1 MDHEN and CDR2 SYDVKM. The CDR3 loop spans 14 amino acids. The CDR3 reads CASIGGRPLNEQFF. CDR3 bases: TGTGCCAGCATCGGCGGGAGGCCGCTCAATGAGCAGTTCTTC.

The chain employs TRBV19 and TRBJ1-5; 10 nucleotides agree with TRBD1. Losses at the gene ends were 1 base for V and 9 bases for J; bases not matched to a gene: 6. The length of the CDR3 is 15 residues. Germline values: CDR1 LNHDA, CDR2 SQIVND (reference sequence). CDR3 region: CASSIAGTGDRPQHF. CDR3 nucleotides: TGTGCCAGTAGTATAGCGGGGACAGGGGACCGGCCCCAGCATTTT.

This clone occurred once. This chain connects TRBV19 to TRBJ2-7, with 7 nucleotides matching TRBD1. CDR3 length equals 14 residues. The V gene end was trimmed by 5 bases and the J gene end by 2 bases; junction bases not matched to a gene: 6. From germline, CDR1 is LNHDA and CDR2 SQIVND (reference sequence). In nucleotides, the CDR3 is TGTGCCAGTAGTTCCTGGACAGGTACCTACGAGCAGTACTTC. It yields the protein CASSSWTGTYEQYF.

The chain combines TRBV27 with TRBJ1-3, with D unresolved. Germline loops: CDR1 MNHEY, CDR2 SMNVEV (reference sequence). CDR3 length: 14 amino acids. With 5 bases removed from V and 0 bases from J, the gap between germline ends came to 8 bases. In DNA, the CDR3 is TGTGCCAGCAGTCCCATGAGCTCTGGAAACACCATATATTTT. It yields the protein CASSPMSSGNTIYF.